Listed below are T cell receptor beta chains from one sample, sequenced in a study of tumor and adjacent non-tumor tissue in lung cancer. TCRdb fed the multiplex PCR reads into MiXCR, producing one record per CDR3 protein. This repertoire shows 100,000 or so distinct CDR3 sequences, roughly 60% found once; its top ten account for roughly a fifth. Sample: distant non-tumor lung tissue. All receptors come from a man aged 30 to 45 with non-small cell lung cancer. Both conserved end residues are part of each CDR3. Fields, in order: V gene, D gene, clone size, J gene, CDR3 DNA, CDR3 protein. D genes are given only for firm matches. Size tells how often a clone was seen (once, few, many) or the class of an expanded clone, and some rows leave it out.

V: TRBV11-2
D: TRBD1
size: -
J: TRBJ2-2
DNA: TGTGTCAGCAGCTTAACCCCACAGGGGGCTTCCGGGGAGCTGTTTTTT
CDR3: CVSSLTPQGASGELFF

V: TRBV4-3
D: -
size: many
J: TRBJ2-1
DNA: TGCGCCAGCAGCCAAGAAGGGGGGGGCCGCAATGAGCAGTTCTTC
CDR3: CASSQEGGGRNEQFF

V: TRBV7-9
D: TRBD1
size: -
J: TRBJ1-3
DNA: TGTGCCAGCCGCTTAGCAGACCCGGGACAGAGCTCTGGAAACACCATATATTTT
CDR3: CASRLADPGQSSGNTIYF

V: TRBV20-1
D: TRBD1
size: -
J: TRBJ2-1
DNA: TGCAGTGTCCCCACGACAGGGGGTGAGCAGTTCTTC
CDR3: CSVPTTGGEQFF

V: TRBV10-3
D: -
size: -
J: TRBJ2-7
DNA: TGTCCCATCAGTGGGGCACCTACAGGGGAGCAGTACTTC
CDR3: CPISGAPTGEQYF

V: TRBV6-5
D: -
size: medium-sized
J: TRBJ1-1
DNA: TGTGCCAGCAGTTACTCGGCGGGGGGGAGGACTCAGAACACTGAAGCTTTCTTT
CDR3: CASSYSAGGRTQNTEAFF

V: TRBV20-1
D: -
size: once
J: TRBJ2-2
DNA: TGCAGTACTATCGGGGGCACCGGGGAGCTGTTGTTT
CDR3: CSTIGGTGELLF

V: TRBV11-2
D: -
size: -
J: TRBJ2-7
DNA: TGTGCCAGCAGCGCGCTCAGGAGGTATGGCGGCAGCTCCTACGAGCAATACTTC
CDR3: CASSALRRYGGSSYEQYF

V: TRBV29-1
D: -
size: -
J: TRBJ1-5
DNA: TGCAGCGTTCGATTCGGGGCAGACAATCAGTCCCAGCATTTT
CDR3: CSVRFGADNQSQHF

V: TRBV12-3/TRBV12-4
D: -
size: once
J: TRBJ1-2
DNA: TGTGTCAGCAGTTTATGCGGGGCTGGTTATGGCTACATCTTC
CDR3: CVSSLCGAGYGYIF

V: TRBV6-2/TRBV6-3
D: TRBD2
size: -
J: TRBJ2-1
DNA: TGTGCCTGCTACCGCAGCGGGGCCAATGAGCAATTATTC
CDR3: CACYRSGANEQLF

V: TRBV6-2/TRBV6-3
D: TRBD2
size: -
J: TRBJ2-1
DNA: TGTGCCAGCAGACCCATCACTGGCGGGGGCTACAATGAGCAGTTCTTC
CDR3: CASRPITGGGYNEQFF

V: TRBV12-3/TRBV12-4
D: -
size: once
J: TRBJ1-2
DNA: TGTGCCAGCAGTATATCTTTCGGGGCTCCTCGGAACGATGGCTACACCTTC
CDR3: CASSISFGAPRNDGYTF

V: TRBV30
D: -
size: -
J: TRBJ2-1
DNA: TGTGCCTGGAGGGAGGACAATAAGCAGTTCTTC
CDR3: CAWREDNKQFF

V: TRBV29-1
D: -
size: -
J: TRBJ2-1
DNA: TGCAGCGCCCCACTAGGTAACGAGCAGTTCTTC
CDR3: CSAPLGNEQFF

V: TRBV6-6
D: -
size: many
J: TRBJ2-7
DNA: TGTGCCAGCAGTCCCCCGGACTTAGAATACGAGCAGTACTTC
CDR3: CASSPPDLEYEQYF

V: TRBV20-1
D: -
size: -
J: TRBJ2-1
DNA: TGCAGTGCTAATTACGGACGGGCCTTCTTC
CDR3: CSANYGRAFF

V: TRBV12-3/TRBV12-4
D: -
size: -
J: TRBJ1-3
DNA: TGTGCCAACAGTTTATCGGACGGCCTAATCACCATATATTTT
CDR3: CANSLSDGLITIYF

V: TRBV11-2
D: -
size: -
J: TRBJ2-1
DNA: TGTGTCAGCAGTTTCTCCAGAGGGAGTGCGAATGAGCAGTTCTTC
CDR3: CVSSFSRGSANEQFF

V: TRBV20-1
D: -
size: -
J: TRBJ1-6
DNA: TGCAGTACCAGAGACTGGACGATTAATTCACCCCTCTACTTT
CDR3: CSTRDWTINSPLYF

V: TRBV6-1
D: TRBD1
size: many
J: TRBJ2-7
DNA: TGTGCCAGCAGTGAGACAGGGGGGACCTACGAGCAGTACTTC
CDR3: CASSETGGTYEQYF

V: TRBV4-2
D: TRBD2
size: -
J: TRBJ2-7
DNA: TGTCCCAGCAGCCAAGAGGCTAGCGGGGAATCGTTATACTTC
CDR3: CPSSQEASGESLYF

V: TRBV28
D: -
size: -
J: TRBJ2-2
DNA: TGTGCCAGCAGTTTGGGGCACGGAGAGCTGTTTTTT
CDR3: CASSLGHGELFF

V: TRBV20-1
D: TRBD2
size: -
J: TRBJ2-1
DNA: TGCAGTGCTTTAGATACGCTGACTAGCGGTGGAGGAGAGCAGTTCTTC
CDR3: CSALDTLTSGGGEQFF

V: TRBV29-1
D: -
size: -
J: TRBJ1-2
DNA: TGCAAAACTTCGGACAATCGGGTGTATGGCTACAACTTC
CDR3: CKTSDNRVYGYNF

V: TRBV12-3/TRBV12-4
D: TRBD1
size: many
J: TRBJ2-7
DNA: TGTGCCAGCAGTCAAACAGGGGTAGTAGCCGAGCAGTACTTC
CDR3: CASSQTGVVAEQYF

V: TRBV5-6
D: -
size: -
J: TRBJ2-7
DNA: TGTGCCAGCAGCGGAACCCATAGGGAGTACGAGCAGTACTTC
CDR3: CASSGTHREYEQYF

V: TRBV29-1
D: -
size: -
J: TRBJ1-2
DNA: TGCAGGGTTGCTTTAGAGGGTGCTGGCTACACCTTC
CDR3: CRVALEGAGYTF

V: TRBV13
D: -
size: many
J: TRBJ2-1
DNA: TGTGCCAGCACCCTAAGACACAGGGAAAATGAGCAGTTCTTC
CDR3: CASTLRHRENEQFF

V: TRBV5-6
D: TRBD1
size: -
J: TRBJ2-2
DNA: TGTGCCAGAAGCTTTACAGGGGGCGCCTCCGAGGAGCTGTTTTTT
CDR3: CARSFTGGASEELFF

V: TRBV10-2
D: -
size: few
J: TRBJ1-5
DNA: TGCGCCAGCAGTGGGGTAGCGGCCCTCACAGATACGCAGCATTTT
CDR3: CASSGVAALTDTQHF

V: TRBV6-5
D: -
size: -
J: TRBJ1-1
DNA: TGTGCCAGCAGCTCGAGACAGAGGAACACTGAGGCTTTCTTT
CDR3: CASSSRQRNTEAFF

V: TRBV25-1
D: TRBD1
size: once
J: TRBJ2-7
DNA: TGTGCCAGCAGTGGGTCCGGGACAGGGGAAAACTACGAGCAGTACTTC
CDR3: CASSGSGTGENYEQYF

V: TRBV6-2/TRBV6-3
D: -
size: -
J: TRBJ2-1
DNA: TGTGCCAGCAACCCCGGACTAGGGGGGGGCGCGGAGCCGTTCTTC
CDR3: CASNPGLGGGAEPFF

V: TRBV20-1
D: -
size: few
J: TRBJ1-5
DNA: TGCAGTGGTAGAGAAGGAAGTCAGCCCCAGCATTTT
CDR3: CSGREGSQPQHF

V: TRBV11-1
D: -
size: few
J: TRBJ2-5
DNA: TGTGCCAGCAGCAATCGCATGGGGCAACAAGAGACCCAGTACTTC
CDR3: CASSNRMGQQETQYF

V: TRBV6-6
D: -
size: -
J: TRBJ2-3
DNA: TGTGCCAGTAGTGACACAGAAACGCAGTATTTT
CDR3: CASSDTETQYF

V: TRBV12-3/TRBV12-4
D: -
size: -
J: TRBJ1-5
DNA: TGTGCCAGCAGATGGACAAATGGGGAGCCCCGGCATTTT
CDR3: CASRWTNGEPRHF

V: TRBV6-2/TRBV6-3
D: -
size: -
J: TRBJ2-7
DNA: TGTGCCAGCACCAAGGCGGGCAGTACGGACGAGCACTACTTC
CDR3: CASTKAGSTDEHYF

V: TRBV5-1
D: TRBD1
size: -
J: TRBJ1-2
DNA: TGCGCCAGCAGCTACCCGGGACAGGGACTGGGCGGCTACACCTTC
CDR3: CASSYPGQGLGGYTF